A single sample is the source of the 18 T cell receptor beta chains below, sequenced in a study of control samples from healthy donors and cancer patients. Produced via immunoSEQ multiplex PCR; TCRdb's table is partial and in-frame only. The sample has around 77,000 clones; almost 95% are singletons. Sequencing used blood. Receptor source: a woman between 55 and 75 years old in good health.

This clone was detected only once. The chain has TRBV11-2 and TRBJ1-4, with D possibly being TRBD1 (5 bases). The CDR3 totals 14 residues. V lost 3 bases and J lost 8, with 13 bases in between. CDR1 SGHAT and CDR2 FQNNGV come from the germline V gene. CDR3 bases: TGTGCCAGCAGCTTGGGCAGGGACGGGGAAAAACTGTTTTTT. It yields the protein CASSLGRDGEKLFF.

The chain recombines TRBV18 with TRBJ1-3; possible D gene TRBD1, 5 bases. V gave up 3 bases and J gave up 2 bases, with 11 bases separating them. The CDR3 covers 15 residues. Germline values: CDR1 KGHSH, CDR2 LQKENI. CDR3 nucleotides: TGTGCCAGCTCACCGGGCAGGGAGACTGGAAACACCATATATTTT. It specifies CASSPGRETGNTIYF.

The chain couples TRBV20-1 to TRBJ2-7, with a weak D call TRBD2 (6 bases). Germline V lookup: CDR1 DFQATT, CDR2 SNEGSKA (reference sequence). The CDR3 is 13 amino acids. V shed 3 bases and J shed 0 bases, with 9 bases lying between them. This CDR3 reads CSASGTGSYEQYF. The CDR3 bases are TGCAGTGCTAGTGGGACTGGCTCCTACGAGCAGTACTTC.

The chain links TRBV2 to TRBJ1-1; possibly TRBD1 for D (5 bases). V lost 6 bases, J lost 2 bases, and 13 bases lay in between. The germline V gene encodes CDR1 SNHLY and CDR2 FYNNEI. The CDR3 contains 14 residues. CDR3: CASSARVVNTEAFF. CDR3 in DNA: TGTGCCAGCAGCGCCAGGGTCGTAAACACTGAAGCTTTCTTT.

This clone was seen just once. This chain joins TRBV29-1 and TRBJ2-3; 8 nucleotides align to TRBD2. V lost 7 bases and J lost 0; bases outside the gene matches: 15. The CDR3 sequence is 17 residues long. CDR1 is SQVTM, CDR2 ANQGSEA, per germline. DNA of the CDR3: TGCAGCGCGGGAGGGCTAGCGGAAATGCCTAGCACAGATACGCAGTATTTT. Translation gives CSAGGLAEMPSTDTQYF.

The chain joins TRBV4-1 to TRBJ2-2; D gene unclear. Trimming removed 1 base from V and 4 bases from J, with 13 bases in between. This CDR3 spans 16 amino acids. Germline values: CDR1 MGHRA, CDR2 YSYEKL. This CDR3 reads CASSQVPGFGTGELFF. Written as DNA, the CDR3 is TGCGCCAGCAGCCAAGTCCCCGGGTTCGGCACCGGGGAGCTGTTTTTT.

The V and J genes are TRBV7-3 and TRBJ1-6, with D unclear. CDR1 SGHTA and CDR2 FQGTGA come from the germline V gene. CDR3 length: 13 residues. Trimming stripped 2 bases from V and 7 bases from J, with 6 bases between. In nucleotides, the CDR3 is TGTGCCAGCAGCTTAGAACTAAATTCACCCCTCCACTTT. It translates to CASSLELNSPLHF.

V usage is TRBV5-1 and J usage is TRBJ1-2; D not resolved. The CDR3 covers 13 residues. V was trimmed by 0 bases and J by 7 bases, leaving 10 bases between them. Germline CDR1 is SGHRS and CDR2 is YFSETQ. The CDR3 loop is CASSLAGNGGYTF. CDR3 sequence (DNA): TGCGCCAGCAGCTTGGCCGGAAACGGTGGCTACACCTTC.

This chain joins TRBV30 and TRBJ1-1, with TRBD1 matching over 7 bases. Germline CDR1 is GTSNPN and CDR2 is SVGIG (reference sequence). V gave up 0 bases and J gave up 11 bases; unmatched junction bases: 21. The CDR3 consists of 17 residues. CDR3 sequence: CAWSVKKGTAGPRMAFF. Written as DNA, the CDR3 is TGTGCCTGGAGTGTGAAAAAGGGGACAGCCGGGCCCAGAATGGCTTTCTTT. The variable domain in full, with the rest retrieved from reference TRBV30 and TRBJ1-1, is SQTIHQWPATLVQPVGSPLSLECTVEGTSNPNLYWYRQAAGRGLQLLFYSVGIGQISSEVPQNLSASRPQDRQFILSSKKLLLSDSGFYLCAWSVKKGTAGPRMAFFGQGTRLTVV.

The chain employs TRBV5-4 and TRBJ2-7; TRBD2 matches 8 bases. With V trimmed by 0 bases and J by 2 bases, 4 bases remained unmatched. The CDR3 is 15 amino acids. CDR1 SGHNT and CDR2 YYREEE come from the germline V gene (reference sequence). CDR3 in amino acids: CASSLEAGAAYEQYF. In nucleotides, the CDR3 is TGTGCCAGCAGCTTGGAAGCGGGAGCCGCCTACGAGCAGTACTTC.

The chain links TRBV6-2 or TRBV6-3 to TRBJ2-2; 10 nucleotides match TRBD1. V shed 4 bases and J 5 bases; nucleotides not matched to a gene: 7. In germline, CDR1 is MNHEY, CDR2 SVGEGT. The CDR3 extends over 16 amino acids. CDR3 region: CASSSRLDRGTGELFF. CDR3 in DNA: TGTGCCAGCAGTTCCCGCCTGGACAGGGGGACCGGGGAGCTGTTTTTT.

In nucleotides, the CDR3 is TGTGCCAGCAGGACCAGGGGGCTGGGTGAAGCTTTCTTT. It is translated as CASRTRGLGEAFF. The chain uses TRBV12-3 or TRBV12-4 and TRBJ1-1; 8 nucleotides agree with TRBD1. Trimming took 6 bases from V and 7 from J; bases not matched to a gene: 7. The CDR3 totals 13 residues.

V gene TRBV7-9 combines with J gene TRBJ1-6; weak D call: TRBD1 (6 bases). Germline CDR1 SEHNR, CDR2 FQNEAQ (reference sequence). The CDR3 is made up of 13 amino acids. V was shortened by 4 bases and J by 8 bases, with 9 bases between the two germline ends. For the CDR3, the DNA is TGTGCCAGCAGCTCTCAGGGGCATTCACCCCTCCACTTT. Translated, it gives CASSSQGHSPLHF.

This clone was observed a few times. The chain recombines TRBV19 with TRBJ1-5, with a tentative D call TRBD1 (5 bases). This CDR3 region has 13 residues. Looked up from germline, CDR1 is LNHDA and CDR2 is SQIVND (reference sequence). The V gene lost 3 bases and the J gene lost 9 bases, with 12 bases spanning the gap. The CDR3 loop is CASSIGTSRPQHF. In nucleotides, the CDR3 is TGTGCCAGTAGTATCGGGACCTCAAGGCCCCAGCATTTT.

This rearrangement joins TRBV19 to TRBJ1-1, with D perhaps matching TRBD1 (6 bases). The CDR3 runs to 16 residues. CDR1 is LNHDA and CDR2 is SQIVND in the germline V gene (reference sequence). V dropped 4 bases and J dropped 1 base, with 16 bases sitting between them. The CDR3 sequence is CASSTWTEKTNTEAFF. The CDR3 DNA is TGTGCCAGTAGTACCTGGACAGAAAAAACGAACACTGAAGCTTTCTTT.

The chain uses TRBV6-5 and TRBJ1-1; a weak D match, TRBD1 (5 bases). V lost 6 bases, J lost 1 base, and 9 bases lay in between. Germline CDR1 and CDR2: MNHEY and SVGAGI. The CDR3 consists of 13 residues. CDR3 nucleotide sequence: TGTGCCAGCAGACGGGGGGAGAACACTGAAGCTTTCTTT. Translation: CASRRGENTEAFF.

This chain links TRBV11-2 with TRBJ2-3; no clear D gene. Trimming left V 5 bases short and J 5 bases short, with 8 bases between. Germline V gene data show CDR1 as SGHAT and CDR2 as FQNNGV. This CDR3 comprises 12 residues. The CDR3 DNA follows: TGTGCCAGCAGCCCTGCAGAAGATACGCAGTATTTT. This sequence encodes CASSPAEDTQYF.

This chain links TRBV6-5 with TRBJ2-7; a weak D match, TRBD2 (6 bases). This CDR3 comprises 15 residues. Trimming took off 5 bases at V and 3 bases at J, with 17 bases between the two ends. Per the germline V gene, CDR1 is MNHEY and CDR2 is SVGAGI. CDR3 region: CASSPRVAAGYEQYF. The CDR3 DNA reads TGTGCCAGCAGTCCCAGGGTAGCGGCCGGCTACGAGCAGTACTTC.